These 26 T cell receptor beta chains came from one sample sequenced in a study of blood T cell repertoires in COVID-19. Method: immunoSEQ multiplex PCR; TCRdb's copy keeps in-frame clones and lacks some. The repertoire holds 360,000 or so clones, with around nine tenths as singletons. The sample taken for sequencing was PBMCs or T cells enriched from blood (not recorded which). The receptors derive from a woman between 25 and 40 years old who had recovered from COVID-19.

The V call is TRBV6-5, the J call TRBJ1-2, with TRBD1 identical over 7 bases. Losses at the gene ends were 3 bases for V and 0 bases for J; bases not matched to a gene: 7. From germline, CDR1 is MNHEY and CDR2 SVGAGI. The CDR3 has 16 residues. CDR3 in DNA: TGTGCCAGCAGTTATACAGGGGACCTGGCTAACTATGGCTACACCTTC. It encodes CASSYTGDLANYGYTF.

J is TRBJ2-2 and V is TRBV7-8; TRBD2 matches 7 bases. Germline lookup yields CDR1 SGHVS and CDR2 FQNEAQ. V lost 3 bases and J lost 3; bases outside the gene matches: 10. The CDR3 extends over 17 amino acids. The CDR3 is CASSFPPSGVDTGELFF. The CDR3 DNA is TGTGCCAGCAGCTTCCCCCCCAGCGGGGTAGACACCGGGGAGCTGTTTTTT.

As regards this clone: Other DNA sequences from this sample encode an identical CDR3 as well. The chain couples TRBV29-1 to TRBJ2-1; 8 bases are shared with TRBD2. Germline V gene lookup returns CDR1 SQVTM and CDR2 ANQGSEA. The V gene end was trimmed by 6 bases and the J gene end by 0 bases; junction bases not matched to a gene: 1. The length of the CDR3 is 13 residues. CDR3 nucleotide sequence: TGCAGCGTGAGCGGGAGCTCCTACAATGAGCAGTTCTTC. This translates into CSVSGSSYNEQFF.

V gene TRBV3-1 (or the pseudogene TRBV3-2) combines with J gene TRBJ2-1; no clear D gene. Germline values: CDR1 LGHDT, CDR2 YNNKEL (reference sequence). Trimming took off 0 bases at V and 4 bases at J, with 10 bases between the two ends. This CDR3 spans 15 amino acids. For the CDR3, the DNA is TGTGCCAGCAGCCAAGATTTGTCCAGATACAATGAGCAGTTCTTC. This gives the protein CASSQDLSRYNEQFF.

V is TRBV9 and J is TRBJ1-6; D is perhaps TRBD1 (6 bases). This CDR3 is 15 amino acids long. Germline lookup yields CDR1 SGDLS and CDR2 YYNGEE. The V end lost 0 bases, the J end lost 6 bases, and 10 bases lay between the germline ends. CDR3 nucleotides: TGTGCCAGCAGCGTAGTAGGGGGAAGTAATTCACCCCTCCACTTT. Translating gives CASSVVGGSNSPLHF. Full variable domain (outside the CDR3, taken from reference TRBV9 and TRBJ1-6): DSGVTQTPKHLITATGQRVTLRCSPRSGDLSVYWYQQSLDQGLQFLIQYYNGEERAKGNILERFSAQQFPDLHSELNLSSLELGDSALYFCASSVVGGSNSPLHFGNGTRLTVT.

V and J are TRBV7-6 and TRBJ2-1; 13 nucleotides align to TRBD2. The CDR3 is made up of 15 amino acids. CDR1 and CDR2 (germline): SGHVS, FNYEAQ. V dropped 5 bases and J dropped 8; count of bases not matched to a gene: 6. The chain's CDR3 is CASSPGLAGYDEQFF. In DNA, the CDR3 is TGTGCCAGCAGCCCGGGACTAGCGGGATACGATGAGCAGTTCTTC.

This clone was picked up a small number of times. V usage is TRBV27 and J usage is TRBJ2-5; 9 bases fit TRBD2. The length of the CDR3 is 18 residues. V dropped 4 bases and J dropped 3; count of bases not matched to a gene: 15. The germline gives CDR1 MNHEY, CDR2 SMNVEV (reference sequence). The CDR3 loop reads CASSSLTGKGLAKETQYF. In DNA form, the CDR3 reads TGTGCCAGCAGTTCCCTTACCGGAAAGGGACTAGCAAAAGAGACCCAGTACTTC.

This rearrangement joins TRBV18 to TRBJ2-7; no firm D call. Germline V gene lookup returns CDR1 KGHSH and CDR2 LQKENI. V was trimmed by 1 base and J by 4 bases, leaving 8 bases between them. CDR3 length: 13 residues. The CDR3 DNA reads TGTGCCAGCTCACCACTCGCGGAATACGAGCAGTACTTC. This encodes CASSPLAEYEQYF.

The chain is built from TRBV18 and TRBJ1-2, with 8 bases that match TRBD1. The CDR3 is 16 residues long. The germline CDR1 and CDR2 sequences are KGHSH and LQKENI. V lost 2 bases, J lost 3 bases, and 8 bases stayed unmatched. For the CDR3, the DNA is TGTGCCAGCTCACCATCGACAGGGGAGGGAGACTATGGCTACACCTTC. Translation gives CASSPSTGEGDYGYTF. Variable domain in full (rest from reference TRBV18 and TRBJ1-2): NAGVMQNPRHLVRRRGQEARLRCSPMKGHSHVYWYRQLPEEGLKFMVYLQKENIIDESGMPKERFSAEFPKEGPSILRIQQVVRGDSAAYFCASSPSTGEGDYGYTFGSGTRLTVV.

CDR3 protein: CASSQDRGGPDTQYF. In DNA form, the CDR3 reads TGTGCCAGCAGCCAAGACCGGGGGGGTCCAGATACGCAGTATTTT. The J gene is TRBJ2-3, the V gene TRBV4-2; 8 nucleotides align to TRBD2. There are 15 residues in the CDR3. Germline-derived CDR1 and CDR2 are LGHNA and YNFKEQ. J gave up 4 bases and V 0 bases, and 3 bases lay outside the gene matches.

The chain carries TRBV5-1 and TRBJ1-5; D is perhaps TRBD1 (5 bases). The CDR3 covers 16 residues. Germline V gene sequence: CDR1 SGHRS, CDR2 YFSETQ. The germline V and J ends were trimmed by 0 bases and 4 bases, with 14 bases remaining between them. CDR3 in amino acids: CASSLEGVLNNQPQHF. The CDR3 DNA reads TGCGCCAGCAGCTTGGAAGGGGTTCTCAATAATCAGCCCCAGCATTTT.

The sample holds a few counts of this clone. The chain employs TRBV19 and TRBJ1-2, with D perhaps TRBD1 (6 bases). The V gene's germline CDR1 is LNHDA and CDR2 SQIVND (reference sequence). The V and J ends lost 5 bases and 4 bases respectively, with 17 bases between them. There are 15 residues in the CDR3. CDR3 sequence: CASSAALGTTYGYTF. The DNA for the CDR3 is TGTGCCAGTAGTGCCGCCCTCGGGACAACCTATGGCTACACCTTC.

The rearrangement links TRBV24-1 to TRBJ2-1; TRBD1 agrees at 9 bases. Trimming removed 2 bases from V and 8 bases from J; junction bases left unmatched: 9. This CDR3 contains 16 residues. CDR1 is KGHDR and CDR2 is SFDVKD in the germline V gene. CDR3 coding DNA: TGTGCCACCAGTGATTCAGGGACAGGGAGGTTGGATGAGCAGTTCTTC. Protein: CATSDSGTGRLDEQFF.

The J gene is TRBJ1-2, the V gene TRBV14; D ambiguous. Trimming pared 4 bases from V and 0 bases from J, leaving 15 bases between. From germline, CDR1 is SGHDN and CDR2 FVKESK. The CDR3 runs 16 residues. CDR3 sequence reads: CASSPAGTAANYGYTF. Written as DNA, the CDR3 is TGTGCCAGCAGCCCCGCCGGCACAGCAGCTAACTATGGCTACACCTTC.

This clone was recorded only once. The gene calls are TRBV24-1 and TRBJ2-1; 9 bases match TRBD2. The CDR3 is 15 amino acids. V lost 5 bases, J lost 5 bases, and 6 bases stayed unmatched. Germline CDR1 is KGHDR and CDR2 is SFDVKD. This CDR3 reads CATSGTTSGDNEQFF. Here the CDR3 DNA reads TGTGCCACCAGTGGCACGACTAGCGGAGACAATGAGCAGTTCTTC.

The gene calls are TRBV19 and TRBJ2-7; 9 bases agree with TRBD1. The CDR3 is 18 residues long. V shed 3 bases and J 3 bases; nucleotides not matched to a gene: 15. CDR1 is LNHDA and CDR2 is SQIVND in the germline V gene (reference sequence). The DNA for the CDR3 is TGTGCCAGTAGTATTTATGGGTCTCGGGGACAGGGCCACTACGAGCAGTACTTC. The encoded protein is CASSIYGSRGQGHYEQYF. The full variable domain, completed using reference TRBV19 and TRBJ2-7, is DGGITQSPKYLFRKEGQNVTLSCEQNLNHDAMYWYRQDPGQGLRLIYYSQIVNDFQKGDIAEGYSVSREKKESFPLTVTSAQKNPTAFYLCASSIYGSRGQGHYEQYFGPGTRLTVT.

This clone was picked up a small number of times. The chain recombines TRBV18 with TRBJ1-4; a possible D gene is TRBD1 (5 bases). Trimming stripped 4 bases from V and 6 bases from J, with 9 bases between. The CDR3 has 13 residues. Germline V gives CDR1 KGHSH, CDR2 LQKENI. CDR3 sequence (DNA): TGTGCCAGCTCACGCGGAGGGGATGAAAAACTGTTTTTT. It specifies CASSRGGDEKLFF.

V and J are TRBV18 and TRBJ2-7, with no clear D. This CDR3 is built from 11 residues. Trimming pared 3 bases from V and 4 bases from J, leaving 4 bases between. Germline-derived CDR1 and CDR2 are KGHSH and LQKENI. This chain's CDR3 is CASSPRYEQYF. The DNA for the CDR3 is TGTGCCAGCTCACCTCGTTACGAGCAGTACTTC.

The rearrangement links TRBV27 to TRBJ2-2; D is undetermined. The germline V gene has CDR1 MNHEY and CDR2 SMNVEV (reference sequence). V was pared by 2 bases and J by 9 bases, with 13 bases between. This CDR3 has 14 residues. The CDR3 sequence is CASSLTPSGRELFF. The CDR3 DNA reads TGTGCCAGCAGTTTAACCCCCTCGGGTCGGGAGCTGTTTTTT.

The rearrangement uses TRBV12-5 and TRBJ2-1; the match to TRBD1 covers 7 bases. Trimming removed 5 bases from V and 6 bases from J; junction bases left unmatched: 7. This CDR3 contains 14 residues. Germline V gene lookup returns CDR1 LGHNT and CDR2 FRNRAP. The DNA for the CDR3 is TGTGCTAGTGGTCCCGCGACAGGGCTCAATGAGCAGTTCTTC. Translated, it gives CASGPATGLNEQFF.

The gene calls are TRBV12-5 and TRBJ1-5; weak D call: TRBD1 (6 bases). CDR1 and CDR2 (germline): LGHNT, FRNRAP. V shed 0 bases and J shed 5 bases, with 11 bases lying between them. This CDR3 has 15 amino acids. The CDR3 bases are TGTGCTAGTGGTTTGGTACCCGGACAGTATCAGCCCCAGCATTTT. Protein sequence: CASGLVPGQYQPQHF.

This clone has only one observation. This chain connects TRBV5-1 to TRBJ1-2, with D possibly TRBD1 on 6 matching bases. This CDR3 has 16 amino acids. V was clipped by 0 bases and J by 4 bases, with 16 bases between them. Germline V gene lookup returns CDR1 SGHRS and CDR2 YFSETQ. This chain's CDR3 is CASSLDLDRPFYGYTF. The CDR3 DNA is TGCGCCAGCAGCTTGGATTTGGACAGACCTTTCTATGGCTACACCTTC. The full variable domain, completed using reference TRBV5-1 and TRBJ1-2, is KAGVTQTPRYLIKTRGQQVTLSCSPISGHRSVSWYQQTPGQGLQFLFEYFSETQRNKGNFPGRFSGRQFSNSRSEMNVSTLELGDSALYLCASSLDLDRPFYGYTFGSGTRLTVV.

CDR3 sequence (DNA): TGTGCCAGCAGCCGAAGTACCCCCCTCGGGACTAATGAAAAACTGTTTTTT. Amino acids: CASSRSTPLGTNEKLFF. The V gene is TRBV7-9, the J gene TRBJ1-4; D unclear. CDR1 SEHNR and CDR2 FQNEAQ come from the germline V gene (reference sequence). The CDR3 spans 17 residues. The V and J ends lost 5 bases and 2 bases respectively, with 18 bases between them.

This chain joins TRBV12-3 or TRBV12-4 and TRBJ2-7; 7 nucleotides line up with TRBD1. J lost 5 bases, V lost 6 bases, and 7 bases had no gene match. The CDR3 is 13 amino acids. In DNA form, the CDR3 reads TGTGCCAGCAGCCAGACAGGGTTGAACGAGCAGTACTTC. This encodes CASSQTGLNEQYF.

V gene TRBV4-1 combines with J gene TRBJ2-1, with 9 bases aligning to TRBD2. The CDR3 sequence is 17 residues long. Germline loops: CDR1 MGHRA, CDR2 YSYEKL. J was trimmed by 4 bases and V by 4 bases; bases with no gene match: 11. In DNA, the CDR3 is TGCGCCAGCAGCCCTAGCAGCGGGAGGAATCAATACAATGAGCAGTTCTTC. Its protein is CASSPSSGRNQYNEQFF.

The chain employs TRBV15 and TRBJ1-1; TRBD1 is a possible D gene (6 bases). Germline V lookup: CDR1 LNHNV, CDR2 YYDKDF (reference sequence). CDR3 size: 12 residues. Trimming removed 6 bases from V and 5 bases from J, with 10 bases in between. DNA of the CDR3: TGTGCCACCAGGGGGGGGCGGACTGAAGCTTTCTTT. Encoded protein: CATRGGRTEAFF.